This T cell receptor beta chain was retrieved from a study of blood T cell repertoires in COVID-19. Repertoires were generated with immunoSEQ multiplex PCR, while TCRdb's copy carries only in-frame clones and drops some. The table lists roughly 38,000 clones, about four fifths of them singletons. The V gene lost 3 bases and the J gene lost 6 bases, with 11 bases spanning the gap. The germline gives CDR1 MNHEY, CDR2 SMNVEV (reference sequence). There are 13 residues in the CDR3. The receptor's source is a man aged 40-50 years with active or convalescent COVID-19. Sequenced sample: peripheral blood. The chain joins TRBV27 to TRBJ1-2, with D uncertain. CDR3 sequence reads: CASSFRPLDGYTF. Written as DNA, the CDR3 is TGTGCCAGCAGTTTTCGGCCCCTAGATGGCTACACCTTC.